This T cell receptor beta chain was sequenced during a study of T-cell memory formation after mild COVID-19. Findings and caveats of the study: Contracting CD4+ clones were located mainly in CM and EM, and CD8+ clones in EMRA. Memory sampled before infection contained some responding clones, suggesting cross-reactive memory joined.

V gave up 6 bases and J gave up 6 bases; unmatched junction bases: 19. Per the germline V gene, CDR1 is SGHVS and CDR2 is FQNEAQ. This CDR3 comprises 17 residues. TCR alpha and TCR beta cDNA libraries carrying sample barcodes and UMIs were produced by 5'RACE using constant-segment primers. TCRdb re-derived calls from the 5' RACE reads in MiXCR, one entry per CDR3 protein. The profile covers more than 450,000 distinct CDR3 sequences, with around 17% appearing a single time and more than 10% taken by the ten largest. A few counts support this clonotype. What it binds is unknown. V gene TRBV7-8 combines with J gene TRBJ2-7, with 8 bases identical to TRBD2. Source material: PBMCs or a T cell subset sorted from them (not recorded which). The sequence was obtained from an adult woman who had mild COVID-19 (a few samples of this study predate the infection). Cell type and time point are not known. The CDR3 nucleotides read TGTGCCAGCAGTCCAGTTTTGCGGGGGGCTGTCGCCTCCGAGCAGTACTTC. Encoded protein: CASSPVLRGAVASEQYF.